This paragraph covers one TCR beta chain sequence. What it binds is not known. The germline gives CDR1 KGHSH, CDR2 LQKENI. The CDR3 sequence is 14 residues long. Trimming left V 4 bases short and J 5 bases short, with 14 bases between. TCR beta sequencing was performed on blood CD8+ and CD4+ T cells. TEMRA cells were enriched by FACS, while CD8+ and CD4+ T cells were obtained through a negative isolation that was performed magnetically. Random hexamers were used to reverse transcribe an amount of roughly 0.5 to 1 ug RNA. The immunoSEQ assay covered 54 Vbeta and 13 Jbeta segments for CDR3. TCRdb passed the immunoSEQ multiplex PCR reads through MiXCR, listing each CDR3 protein once. The data hold 90,000 to 110,000 distinct CDR3 sequences, with roughly 97% observed a single time. This entry comes from a study of CD8 T cells in Susac syndrome. Broader study findings: By the study's own acknowledgment, its TCR sequencing and HLA analysis included relatively few individuals.

The clonotype was recovered from a human donor in good health. Sequencing was performed on CD4+ T cells from PBMCs. This chain links TRBV18 with TRBJ2-5, with D perhaps matching TRBD1 or TRBD2 (6 bases each). The CDR3 sequence is CASSLQTGGETQYF. In DNA, the CDR3 is TGTGCCAGCTCACTACAGACAGGAGGGGAGACCCAGTACTTC. The full variable domain, with the rest looked up from reference TRBV18 and TRBJ2-5, is NAGVMQNPRHLVRRRGQEARLRCSPMKGHSHVYWYRQLPEEGLKFMVYLQKENIIDESGMPKERFSAEFPKEGPSILRIQQVVRGDSAAYFCASSLQTGGETQYFGPGTRLLVL.